The next 15 T cell receptor beta chains were all read from a single sample in a study of control samples from healthy donors and cancer patients. Libraries were prepared by immunoSEQ multiplex PCR; TCRdb keeps only in-frame clonotypes and omits some of them. The data show tens of thousands of clones, with more than 80% seen just once and roughly 16% held by the top ten. The sample taken for sequencing was blood. These receptors all come from a man aged 45-65 years in good health.

This chain links TRBV7-2 with TRBJ2-1; D is uncertain. Trimming removed 5 bases from V and 3 bases from J, with 2 bases in between. This CDR3 is 11 amino acids long. CDR1 and CDR2 (germline): SGHTA, FQGNSA. The DNA of the CDR3 is TGTGCCAGCAGCCGCTACAATGAGCAGTTCTTC. It translates to CASSRYNEQFF.

This chain connects TRBV18 to TRBJ2-1; the D gene is possibly TRBD2 (5 bases). V lost 1 base, J lost 9 bases, and 7 bases lay in between. The CDR3 is 12 residues long. Germline assignment: CDR1 KGHSH and CDR2 LQKENI. In DNA, the CDR3 is TGTGCCAGCTCACCACAGGCGGGTGAGCAGTTCTTC. This translates into CASSPQAGEQFF. The whole variable domain, remainder taken from reference TRBV18 and TRBJ2-1, is NAGVMQNPRHLVRRRGQEARLRCSPMKGHSHVYWYRQLPEEGLKFMVYLQKENIIDESGMPKERFSAEFPKEGPSILRIQQVVRGDSAAYFCASSPQAGEQFFGPGTRLTVL.

The V gene is TRBV5-4, the J gene TRBJ2-3, with 11 bases lining up with TRBD2. CDR3 length: 15 residues. The V gene's germline CDR1 is SGHNT and CDR2 YYREEE (reference sequence). Unmatched junction bases numbered 3, after V lost 2 bases and J lost 4 bases. The CDR3 region has the DNA TGTGCCAGCAGCTTATCTAGCGGGAGGTCAGATACGCAGTATTTT. Protein sequence: CASSLSSGRSDTQYF.

This clone was seen only a few times. This chain joins TRBV18 and TRBJ2-7; 7 bases agree with TRBD1. This CDR3 is 14 amino acids long. V gave up 2 bases and J gave up 4 bases; unmatched junction bases: 5. Germline V gene data show CDR1 as KGHSH and CDR2 as LQKENI. The DNA for the CDR3 is TGTGCCAGCTCACCAGGACAGGATCTTTACGAGCAGTACTTC. It specifies CASSPGQDLYEQYF.

CDR3 sequence reads: CASSLRGRGSGNEQFF. The CDR3 nucleotides read TGTGCCAGCAGCTTACGAGGCAGGGGATCTGGGAATGAGCAGTTCTTC. The chain employs TRBV13 and TRBJ2-1, with a weak D call TRBD1 (6 bases). CDR1 and CDR2 from the germline V gene are PRHDT and FYEKMQ (reference sequence). CDR3 length equals 16 residues. V lost 2 bases and J lost 7, with 18 bases in between. Together with reference TRBV13 and TRBJ2-1, the CDR3 gives the full variable domain: AAGVIQSPRHLIKEKRETATLKCYPIPRHDTVYWYQQGPGQDPQFLISFYEKMQSDKGSIPDRFSAQQFSDYHSELNMSSLELGDSALYFCASSLRGRGSGNEQFFGPGTRLTVL.

Notes on this clone: The germline gene is not matched at one end of the junction; a read error may be the cause. The rearrangement joins TRBV12-3 or TRBV12-4 to TRBJ2-3, with TRBD2 matching 8 bases. The CDR3 consists of 12 residues. The CDR3 sequence: CASSLAGSNQYF. As DNA, the CDR3 is TGTGCCAGCAGCTTAGCGGGGTCGAACCAGTATTTT.

The chain links TRBV25-1 to TRBJ1-5; D gene uncertain. Germline V CDR1 and CDR2: MGHDK, SYGVNS. With 3 bases removed from V and 4 bases from J, the gap between germline ends came to 13 bases. The length of the CDR3 is 15 residues. The CDR3 DNA is TGTGCCAGCAGTGAGGCCGATGGATTTAATCAGCCCCAGCATTTT. It is translated as CASSEADGFNQPQHF. The whole variable domain, remainder taken from reference TRBV25-1 and TRBJ1-5, is EADIYQTPRYLVIGTGKKITLECSQTMGHDKMYWYQQDPGMELHLIHYSYGVNSTEKGDLSSESTVSRIRTEHFPLTLESARPSHTSQYLCASSEADGFNQPQHFGDGTRLSIL.

This clone was recorded only once. V gene TRBV24-1 combines with J gene TRBJ2-2; 13 bases line up with TRBD2. V trimming: 0 bases; J trimming: 7 bases; junction bases outside the gene matches: 4. Germline loops: CDR1 KGHDR, CDR2 SFDVKD. The CDR3 length is 17 residues. The CDR3 coding sequence is TGTGCCACCAGTGATTTGCGGACTAGCGGGAGTGGCGGGGAGCTGTTTTTT. Translating gives CATSDLRTSGSGGELFF.

The sample holds one count of this clone. The CDR3 nucleotides read TGTGCCAGCAGCGTAGGTCGGGTGACAACGAACGGCGGGGAGCTGTTTTTT. Translated, it gives CASSVGRVTTNGGELFF. V and J are TRBV9 and TRBJ2-2, with D hard to call. V was clipped by 0 bases and J by 7 bases, with 19 bases between them. CDR3 length: 17 amino acids. Looked up from germline, CDR1 is SGDLS and CDR2 is YYNGEE.

V is TRBV6-6 and J is TRBJ2-3, with D possibly TRBD1 on 5 matching bases. Between the trimmed V and J ends, which lost 7 bases and 7 bases, there was a span of 12 bases. The CDR3 covers 12 residues. Germline CDR1 reads MNHNY; CDR2 reads SVGAGI (reference sequence). CDR3 DNA: TGTGCCAGCAAGGGGCAGCCGAATACGCAGTATTTT. Protein product: CASKGQPNTQYF.

This clone was picked up a small number of times. The chain uses TRBV6-1 and TRBJ2-1; tentatively, D is TRBD1 (5 bases). Germline V gene lookup returns CDR1 MNHNS and CDR2 SASEGT. The CDR3 has 16 amino acids. V was cut by 1 base and J by 8 bases, with 18 bases left in between. The CDR3 protein is CASSEDIVRAVDEQFF. The CDR3 DNA reads as TGTGCCAGCAGTGAAGATATTGTCAGGGCGGTGGATGAGCAGTTCTTC.

V usage is TRBV6-6 and J usage is TRBJ1-2, with D hard to call. V shed 5 bases and J shed 6 bases, with 22 bases lying between them. CDR1 is MNHNY and CDR2 is SVGAGI in the germline V gene (reference sequence). This CDR3 has 16 amino acids. CDR3 loop: CASSNLDHMGGNGYTF. In DNA, the CDR3 is TGTGCCAGCAGTAACTTAGACCACATGGGTGGGAATGGCTACACCTTC.

The rearrangement links TRBV10-3 to TRBJ1-1, with unresolved D. The germline V gene encodes CDR1 ENHRY and CDR2 SYGVKD. The CDR3 is 13 amino acids. V was pared by 9 bases and J by 0 bases, with 11 bases between. The CDR3 loop is CAMAGGLNTEAFF. The CDR3 coding sequence is TGTGCCATGGCGGGCGGACTGAACACTGAAGCTTTCTTT.

Concerning this clone: Other DNA sequences in the sample encode the same CDR3. The chain employs TRBV18 and TRBJ2-2; D unresolved. The CDR3 has 16 amino acids. The germline V and J ends were trimmed by 3 bases and 4 bases, with 15 bases remaining between them. The germline V gene has CDR1 KGHSH and CDR2 LQKENI. The CDR3 sequence is CASSPRMGEATGELFF. Here the CDR3 DNA reads TGTGCCAGCTCACCGCGGATGGGTGAGGCCACCGGGGAGCTGTTTTTT.

The chain has TRBV10-3 and TRBJ2-1; D call uncertain. The CDR3 spans 11 residues. Germline-derived CDR1 and CDR2 are ENHRY and SYGVKD. V dropped 10 bases and J dropped 7 bases, with 11 bases sitting between them. CDR3: CATTDQNEQFF. The DNA of the CDR3 is TGTGCCACAACTGATCAGAATGAGCAGTTCTTC.